Only a few counts were recorded for the clone carrying this T cell receptor (beta chain). The antigen remains unidentified. V lost 1 base and J lost 1, with 14 bases in between. Germline V gives CDR1 SGDLS, CDR2 YYNGEE. The CDR3 has 16 residues. Universal primer sites and UMIs were introduced during 5'RACE template-switching synthesis of TCR cDNA. MiXCR was run by TCRdb on the 5' RACE reads, yielding one entry per CDR3 protein. The sample contains under 350,000 distinct CDR3 sequences, roughly 4.3% of which appear only once. This sample was included in a study of T cells after yellow fever vaccination. Study-wide results and limits: Bulk-population clonotypes that are abundant could appear as contaminants in FACS-sorted repertoires.

The receptor was isolated from a young man who received the YFV17D yellow fever vaccine. The chain combines TRBV9 with TRBJ1-1; D is ambiguous. This specimen was PBMCs, taken 5 days after the yellow fever booster vaccination. In DNA form, the CDR3 reads TGTGCCAGCAGCGTATTACACTCGGGGAGGAACACTGAAGCTTTCTTT. Its translation is CASSVLHSGRNTEAFF.